This T cell receptor (beta chain) was captured in a study of cytomegalovirus exposure and HLA in healthy donors. As to this clone: Its antigen is currently unknown.

V trimming: 7 bases; J trimming: 7 bases; junction bases outside the gene matches: 9. Germline CDR1 is SQVTM and CDR2 is ANQGSEA. CDR3 size: 13 residues. Points from the study as a whole: Highest at DRB1 and lowest at HLA-C, TCR association rates differed among HLA loci in a later analysis.

The PCR contained 60 Vbeta and 13 Jbeta primers. Clones were sequenced by immunoSEQ multiplex PCR, and TCRdb holds only the in-frame ones, with some missing. The table has 45,000 or so clones, approximately 78% seen once. V is TRBV29-1 and J is TRBJ2-2, with 7 bases fitting TRBD2. Sample: PBMCs. The TCR was taken from a woman in her 30s in good health and CMV-seronegative. The CDR3 loop is CSATRLADGELFF. CDR3 sequence (DNA): TGCAGCGCCACCCGACTAGCAGACGGGGAGCTGTTTTTT.